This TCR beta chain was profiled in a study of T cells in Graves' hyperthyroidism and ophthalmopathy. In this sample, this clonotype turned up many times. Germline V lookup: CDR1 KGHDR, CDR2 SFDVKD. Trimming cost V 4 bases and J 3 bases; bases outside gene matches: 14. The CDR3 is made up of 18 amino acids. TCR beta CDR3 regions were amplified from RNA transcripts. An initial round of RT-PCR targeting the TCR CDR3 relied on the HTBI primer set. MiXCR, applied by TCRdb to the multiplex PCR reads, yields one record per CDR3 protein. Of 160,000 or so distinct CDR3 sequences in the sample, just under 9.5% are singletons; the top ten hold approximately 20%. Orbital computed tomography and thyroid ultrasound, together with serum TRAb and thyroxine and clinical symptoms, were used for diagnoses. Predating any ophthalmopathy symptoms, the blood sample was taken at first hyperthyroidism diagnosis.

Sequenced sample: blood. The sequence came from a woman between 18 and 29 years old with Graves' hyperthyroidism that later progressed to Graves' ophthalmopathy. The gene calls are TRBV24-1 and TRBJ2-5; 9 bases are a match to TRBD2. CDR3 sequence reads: CATSDPGGSGSQKETQYF. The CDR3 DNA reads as TGTGCCACCAGTGACCCCGGGGGTAGCGGGAGTCAGAAAGAGACCCAGTACTTC.